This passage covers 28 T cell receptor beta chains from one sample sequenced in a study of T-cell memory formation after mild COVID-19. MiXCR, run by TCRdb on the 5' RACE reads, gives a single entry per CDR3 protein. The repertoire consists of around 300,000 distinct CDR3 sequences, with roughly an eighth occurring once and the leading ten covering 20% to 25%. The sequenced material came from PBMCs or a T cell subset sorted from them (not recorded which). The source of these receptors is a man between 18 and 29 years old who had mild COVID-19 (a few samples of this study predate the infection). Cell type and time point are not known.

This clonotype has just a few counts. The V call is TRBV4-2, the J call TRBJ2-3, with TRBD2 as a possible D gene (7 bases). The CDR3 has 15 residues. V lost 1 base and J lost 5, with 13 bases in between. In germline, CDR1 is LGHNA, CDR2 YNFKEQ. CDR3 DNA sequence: TGTGCCAGCAGCCAAGCTGCGGGGGCCGGAGATACGCAGTATTTT. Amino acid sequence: CASSQAAGAGDTQYF.

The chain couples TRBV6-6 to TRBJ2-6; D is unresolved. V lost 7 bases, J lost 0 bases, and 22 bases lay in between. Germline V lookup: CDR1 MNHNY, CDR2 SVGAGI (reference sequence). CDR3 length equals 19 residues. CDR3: CASIVRPGLLSSGANVLTF. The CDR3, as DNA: TGTGCCAGCATAGTCCGGCCGGGCCTTCTAAGCTCTGGGGCCAACGTCCTGACTTTC.

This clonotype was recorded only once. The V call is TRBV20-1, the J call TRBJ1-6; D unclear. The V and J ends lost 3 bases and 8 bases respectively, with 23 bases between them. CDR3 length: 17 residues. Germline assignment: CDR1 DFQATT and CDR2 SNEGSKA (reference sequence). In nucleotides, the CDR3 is TGCAGTGCTAGGAGGCGGCTAACTCCCCAGTGGTATTCACCCCTCCACTTT. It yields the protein CSARRRLTPQWYSPLHF.

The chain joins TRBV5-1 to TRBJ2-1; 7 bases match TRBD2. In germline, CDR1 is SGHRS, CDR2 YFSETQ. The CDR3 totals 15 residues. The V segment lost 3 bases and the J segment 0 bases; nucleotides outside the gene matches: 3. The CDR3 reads CASSSLASSYNEQFF. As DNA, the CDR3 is TGCGCCAGCAGCTCACTAGCGTCCTCCTACAATGAGCAGTTCTTC. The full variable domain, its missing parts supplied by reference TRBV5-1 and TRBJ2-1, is KAGVTQTPRYLIKTRGQQVTLSCSPISGHRSVSWYQQTPGQGLQFLFEYFSETQRNKGNFPGRFSGRQFSNSRSEMNVSTLELGDSALYLCASSSLASSYNEQFFGPGTRLTVL.

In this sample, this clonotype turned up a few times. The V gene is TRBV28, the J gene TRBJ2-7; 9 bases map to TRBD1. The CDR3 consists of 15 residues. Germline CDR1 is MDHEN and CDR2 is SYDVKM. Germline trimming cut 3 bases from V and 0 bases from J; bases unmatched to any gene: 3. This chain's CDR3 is CASSFDRGFSYEQYV. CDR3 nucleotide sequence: TGTGCCAGCAGTTTCGACAGGGGGTTCTCCTACGAGCAGTACGTC.

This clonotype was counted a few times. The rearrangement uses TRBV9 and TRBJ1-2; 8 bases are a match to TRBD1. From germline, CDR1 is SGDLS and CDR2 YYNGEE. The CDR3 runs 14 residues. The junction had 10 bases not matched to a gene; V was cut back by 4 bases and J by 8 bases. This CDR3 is CASSPRTGMVGYTF. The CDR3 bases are TGTGCCAGCAGCCCCCGGACAGGGATGGTAGGCTACACCTTC.

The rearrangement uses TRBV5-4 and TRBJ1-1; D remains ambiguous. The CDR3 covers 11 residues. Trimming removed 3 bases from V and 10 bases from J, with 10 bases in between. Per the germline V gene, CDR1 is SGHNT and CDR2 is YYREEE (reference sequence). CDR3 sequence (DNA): TGTGCCAGCAGCTCCGGAGGGAGAGCTTTCTTT. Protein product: CASSSGGRAFF. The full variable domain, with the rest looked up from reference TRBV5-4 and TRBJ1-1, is ETGVTQSPTHLIKTRGQQVTLRCSSQSGHNTVSWYQQALGQGPQFIFQYYREEENGRGNFPPRFSGLQFPNYSSELNVNALELDDSALYLCASSSGGRAFFGQGTRLTVV.

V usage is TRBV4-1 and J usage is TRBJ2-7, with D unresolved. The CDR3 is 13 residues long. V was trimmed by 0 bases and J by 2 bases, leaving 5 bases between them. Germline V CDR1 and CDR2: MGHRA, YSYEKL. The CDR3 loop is CASSQEWAYEQYF. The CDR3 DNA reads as TGCGCCAGCAGCCAAGAGTGGGCCTACGAGCAGTACTTC.

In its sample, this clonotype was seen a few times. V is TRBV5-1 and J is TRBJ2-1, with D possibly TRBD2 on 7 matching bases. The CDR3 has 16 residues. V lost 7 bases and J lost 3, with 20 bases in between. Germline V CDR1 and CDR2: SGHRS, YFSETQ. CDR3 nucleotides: TGCGCCAGCGGGGGGGCGCAGGGCCCAAGCTACAATGAGCAGTTCTTC. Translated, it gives CASGGAQGPSYNEQFF.

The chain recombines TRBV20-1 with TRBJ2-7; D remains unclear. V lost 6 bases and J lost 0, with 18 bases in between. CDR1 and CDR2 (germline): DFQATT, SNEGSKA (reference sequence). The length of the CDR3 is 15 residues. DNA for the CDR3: TGCAGTGCAAAGATCGCAGGTAGTAGCTCCTACGAGCAGTACGTC. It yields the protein CSAKIAGSSSYEQYV.

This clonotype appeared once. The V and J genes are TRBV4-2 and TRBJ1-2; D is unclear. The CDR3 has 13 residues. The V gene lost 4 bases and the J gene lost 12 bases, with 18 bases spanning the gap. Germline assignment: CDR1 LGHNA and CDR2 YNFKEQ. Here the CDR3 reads CASSLLGPSAHTF. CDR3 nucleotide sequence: TGTGCCAGCAGCCTCCTTGGGCCCTCAGCGCACACCTTC.

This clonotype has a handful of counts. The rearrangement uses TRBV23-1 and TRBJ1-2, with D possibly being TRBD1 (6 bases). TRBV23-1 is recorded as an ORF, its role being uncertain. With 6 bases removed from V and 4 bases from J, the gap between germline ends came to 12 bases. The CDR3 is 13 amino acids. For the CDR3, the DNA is TGCGCCAGCAGACCCAGGGGAGTCTATGGCTACACCTTC. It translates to CASRPRGVYGYTF.

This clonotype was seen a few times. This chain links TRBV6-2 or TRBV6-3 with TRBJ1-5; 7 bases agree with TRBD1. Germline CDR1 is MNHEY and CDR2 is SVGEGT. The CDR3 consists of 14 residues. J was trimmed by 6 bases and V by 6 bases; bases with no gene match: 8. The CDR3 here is CASSFTGALQPQHF. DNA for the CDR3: TGTGCCAGCAGCTTTACAGGGGCCCTTCAGCCCCAGCATTTT.

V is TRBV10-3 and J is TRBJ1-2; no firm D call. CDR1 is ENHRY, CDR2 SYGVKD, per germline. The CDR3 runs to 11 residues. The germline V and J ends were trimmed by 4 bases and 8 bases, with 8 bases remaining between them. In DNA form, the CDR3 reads TGTGCCATCAGTGGGAGTTGGGGCTACACCTTC. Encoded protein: CAISGSWGYTF.

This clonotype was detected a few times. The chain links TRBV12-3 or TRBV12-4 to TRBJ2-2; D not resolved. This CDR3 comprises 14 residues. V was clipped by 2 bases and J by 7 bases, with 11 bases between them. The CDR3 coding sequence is TGTGCCAGCAGTTTACAAGGCCCCAGCGGGGAGCTGTTTTTT. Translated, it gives CASSLQGPSGELFF.

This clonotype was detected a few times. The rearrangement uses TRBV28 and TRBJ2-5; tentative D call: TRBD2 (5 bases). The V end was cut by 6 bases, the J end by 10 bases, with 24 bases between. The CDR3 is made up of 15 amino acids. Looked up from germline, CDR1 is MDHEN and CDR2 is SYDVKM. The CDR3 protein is CASSQLSDGESVQYF. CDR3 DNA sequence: TGTGCCAGCAGCCAGCTATCCGACGGGGAGTCGGTCCAGTACTTC.

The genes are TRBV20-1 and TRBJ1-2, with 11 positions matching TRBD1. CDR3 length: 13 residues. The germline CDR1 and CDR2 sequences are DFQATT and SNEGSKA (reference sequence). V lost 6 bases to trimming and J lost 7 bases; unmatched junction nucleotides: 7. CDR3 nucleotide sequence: TGCAGTGCAAATTCCGGGACAGGGGGTGGCTACACCTTC. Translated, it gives CSANSGTGGGYTF.

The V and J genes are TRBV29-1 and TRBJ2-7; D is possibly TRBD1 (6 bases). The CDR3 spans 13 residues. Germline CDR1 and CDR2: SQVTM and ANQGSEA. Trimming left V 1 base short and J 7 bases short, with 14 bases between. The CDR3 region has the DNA TGCAGCGTTGAAGCCCCTTTTAGGGGGGAGCAGTACTTC. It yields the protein CSVEAPFRGEQYF.

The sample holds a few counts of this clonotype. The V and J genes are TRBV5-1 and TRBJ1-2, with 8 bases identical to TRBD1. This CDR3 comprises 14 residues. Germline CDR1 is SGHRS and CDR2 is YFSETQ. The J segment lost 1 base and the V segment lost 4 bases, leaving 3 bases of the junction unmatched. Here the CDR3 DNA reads TGCGCCAGCAGCGGGGGACAGGTTAACTATGGCTACACCTTC. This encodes CASSGGQVNYGYTF.

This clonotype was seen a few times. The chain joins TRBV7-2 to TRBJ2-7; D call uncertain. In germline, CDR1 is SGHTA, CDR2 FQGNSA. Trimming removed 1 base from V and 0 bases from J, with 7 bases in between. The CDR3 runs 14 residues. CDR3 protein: CASSLEALSYEQYV. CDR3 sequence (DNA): TGTGCCAGCAGCTTAGAGGCCCTCTCCTACGAGCAGTACGTC.

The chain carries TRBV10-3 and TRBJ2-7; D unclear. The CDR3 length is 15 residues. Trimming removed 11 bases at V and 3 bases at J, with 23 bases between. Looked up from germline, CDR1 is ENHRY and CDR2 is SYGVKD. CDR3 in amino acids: CAANDPFKASYEQYV. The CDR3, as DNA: TGTGCCGCGAACGACCCCTTTAAGGCGAGCTACGAGCAGTACGTC.

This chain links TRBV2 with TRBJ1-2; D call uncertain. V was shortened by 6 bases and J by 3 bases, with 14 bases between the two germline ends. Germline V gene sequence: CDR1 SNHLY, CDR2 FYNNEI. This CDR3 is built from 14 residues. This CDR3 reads CASRAPDGYYGYTF. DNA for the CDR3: TGTGCCAGCAGGGCCCCCGACGGATACTATGGCTACACCTTC.

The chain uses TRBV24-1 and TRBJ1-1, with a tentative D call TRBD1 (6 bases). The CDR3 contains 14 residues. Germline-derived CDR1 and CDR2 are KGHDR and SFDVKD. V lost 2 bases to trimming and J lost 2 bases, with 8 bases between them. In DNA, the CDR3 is TGTGCCACCAGTGATTCGGACAGCAACACTGAAGCTTTCTTT. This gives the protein CATSDSDSNTEAFF.

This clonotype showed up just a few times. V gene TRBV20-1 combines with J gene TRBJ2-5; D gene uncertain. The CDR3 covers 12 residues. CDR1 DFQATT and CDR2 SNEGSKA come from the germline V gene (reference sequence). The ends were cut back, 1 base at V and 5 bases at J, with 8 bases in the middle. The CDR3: CSARGLMETQYF. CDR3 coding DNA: TGCAGTGCTAGAGGTTTGATGGAGACCCAGTACTTC.

This CDR3 is CSAGRAPEQYF. CDR3 bases: TGCAGTGCTGGCCGTGCCCCCGAGCAGTACTTC. This chain uses TRBV20-1 with TRBJ2-7, with D unresolved. Germline CDR1 is DFQATT and CDR2 is SNEGSKA (reference sequence). The CDR3 is 11 amino acids. V was clipped by 5 bases and J by 6 bases, with 11 bases between them.

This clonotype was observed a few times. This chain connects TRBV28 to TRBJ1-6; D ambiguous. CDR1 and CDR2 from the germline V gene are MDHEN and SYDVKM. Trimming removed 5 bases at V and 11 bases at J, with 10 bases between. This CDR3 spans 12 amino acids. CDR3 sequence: CASSQMSAPLHF. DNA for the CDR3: TGTGCCAGCAGTCAGATGTCGGCACCCCTCCACTTT.

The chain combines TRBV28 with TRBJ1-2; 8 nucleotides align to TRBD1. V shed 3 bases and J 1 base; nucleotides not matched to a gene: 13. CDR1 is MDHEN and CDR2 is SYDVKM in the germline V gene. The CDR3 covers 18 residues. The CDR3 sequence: CASSFIILTGALNYGYTF. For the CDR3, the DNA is TGTGCCAGCAGTTTTATCATATTGACAGGGGCGCTTAACTATGGCTACACCTTC.

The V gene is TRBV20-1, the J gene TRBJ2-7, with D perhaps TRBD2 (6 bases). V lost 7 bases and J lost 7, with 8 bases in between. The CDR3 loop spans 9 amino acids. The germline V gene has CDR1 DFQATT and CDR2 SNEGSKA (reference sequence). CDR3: CSVGGEQYV. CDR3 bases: TGCAGTGTGGGGGGAGAGCAGTACGTC.